This passage covers 25 T cell receptor beta chains from one sample sequenced in a study of blood T cell repertoires in COVID-19. Sequencing used immunoSEQ multiplex PCR; TCRdb keeps in-frame clones, though not all of them. Here the sample spans more than 55,000 clones, about 80% being singletons. The source material was peripheral blood. Every receptor here comes from a man aged 80 or over with active or convalescent COVID-19.

The rearrangement uses TRBV5-1 and TRBJ1-1; 7 positions agree with TRBD1. The CDR3 is 14 amino acids. Germline CDR1 and CDR2: SGHRS and YFSETQ. Unmatched junction bases numbered 5, after V lost 0 bases and J lost 6 bases. DNA of the CDR3: TGCGCCAGCAGCTTGGTAGAGGGGGCCGCTGAAGCTTTCTTT. It translates to CASSLVEGAAEAFF.

The genes are TRBV12-3 or TRBV12-4 and TRBJ2-7, with D possibly matching TRBD2 (7 bases). CDR3 size: 13 residues. V lost 5 bases and J 3 bases, leaving 11 bases between the germline ends. CDR3 amino acids: CASSPGEGYEQYF. The DNA of the CDR3 is TGTGCCAGCAGTCCAGGGGAGGGCTACGAGCAGTACTTC.

The chain uses TRBV3-1 (or the pseudogene TRBV3-2) and TRBJ2-6, with TRBD1 matching over 7 bases. The V gene end was trimmed by 1 base and the J gene end by 0 bases; junction bases not matched to a gene: 3. This CDR3 comprises 17 residues. Germline CDR1 is LGHDT and CDR2 is YNNKEL (reference sequence). The CDR3 DNA is TGTGCCAGCAGCCAAGTGGGACAGAGCTCTGGGGCCAACGTCCTGACTTTC. It encodes CASSQVGQSSGANVLTF.

This clone was detected a few times. The chain recombines TRBV24-1 with TRBJ2-7; no definite D call. Trimming pared 4 bases from V and 3 bases from J, leaving 6 bases between. This CDR3 contains 12 residues. Germline V gene data show CDR1 as KGHDR and CDR2 as SFDVKD. The CDR3 sequence: CATSESGYEQYF. CDR3 nucleotides: TGTGCCACCAGTGAGTCGGGCTACGAGCAGTACTTC.

The chain recombines TRBV27 with TRBJ1-3; D is ambiguous. The CDR3 covers 13 residues. V shed 7 bases and J shed 0 bases, with 7 bases lying between them. CDR1 MNHEY and CDR2 SMNVEV come from the germline V gene (reference sequence). The CDR3 protein is CASKFSSGNTIYF. In nucleotides, the CDR3 is TGTGCCAGCAAGTTTAGCTCTGGAAACACCATATATTTT.

The chain employs TRBV4-2 and TRBJ2-1, with D possibly TRBD2 on 7 matching bases. The CDR3 consists of 14 residues. The V end lost 4 bases, the J end lost 8 bases, and 15 bases lay between the germline ends. Germline CDR1 is LGHNA and CDR2 is YNFKEQ. In nucleotides, the CDR3 is TGTGCCAGCAGCCTCGGCGGGGGCCGGGATGAGCAGTTCTTC. Its protein product is CASSLGGGRDEQFF.

This clone occurred a few times. The chain couples TRBV6-5 to TRBJ2-7, with D maybe TRBD2 (6 bases). V gave up 5 bases and J gave up 0 bases, with 11 bases separating them. This CDR3 is built from 14 residues. CDR1 is MNHEY, CDR2 SVGAGI, per germline. The chain's CDR3 is CASSPRAGSYEQYF. Written as DNA, the CDR3 is TGTGCCAGCAGTCCCCGAGCGGGCTCCTACGAGCAGTACTTC.

This clone came up once. V is TRBV25-1 and J is TRBJ1-2; D is ambiguous. CDR3 size: 14 residues. CDR1 MGHDK and CDR2 SYGVNS come from the germline V gene. V lost 5 bases and J lost 4, with 14 bases in between. CDR3 residues: CASSLPGEGYGYTF. The CDR3 nucleotides are TGTGCCAGCAGTCTTCCAGGCGAGGGCTATGGCTACACCTTC.

The chain couples TRBV9 to TRBJ1-3; no firm D call. Germline CDR1 reads SGDLS; CDR2 reads YYNGEE. The V end was cut by 3 bases, the J end by 0 bases, with 13 bases between. The CDR3 covers 16 residues. The DNA for the CDR3 is TGTGCCAGCAGCGAGAGTCCGGTGTACTCTGGAAACACCATATATTTT. Translated: CASSESPVYSGNTIYF.

This chain links TRBV11-3 with TRBJ2-3; 9 bases align to TRBD1. Germline-derived CDR1 and CDR2 are SGHNT and YENEEA. Trimming took 3 bases from V and 4 from J; bases not matched to a gene: 8. This CDR3 has 16 amino acids. CDR3 coding DNA: TGTGCCAGCAGCTTTGGGACAGGGACGTTTTCAGATACGCAGTATTTT. Its translation is CASSFGTGTFSDTQYF.

This chain uses TRBV7-9 with TRBJ2-7, with 7 positions matching TRBD1. CDR1 is SEHNR, CDR2 FQNEAQ, per germline (reference sequence). Losses at the gene ends were 5 bases for V and 5 bases for J; bases not matched to a gene: 6. This CDR3 spans 13 amino acids. CDR3 DNA: TGTGCCAGCAGCGAGACAGGGATCCACGAGCAGTACTTC. It translates to CASSETGIHEQYF.

This clone was counted once. CDR3 nucleotides: TGTGCCAGCTCCACCCCGGGACAGCGACTAGCGGGATCCTCTGGGGCCAACGTCCTGACTTTC. Translating it yields CASSTPGQRLAGSSGANVLTF. The rearrangement uses TRBV7-9 and TRBJ2-6; 11 bases map to TRBD2. From germline, CDR1 is SEHNR and CDR2 FQNEAQ (reference sequence). CDR3 length: 21 amino acids. V lost 8 bases, J lost 0 bases, and 18 bases stayed unmatched.

This rearrangement joins TRBV2 to TRBJ1-4; D is perhaps TRBD1 (6 bases). There are 13 residues in the CDR3. Looked up from germline, CDR1 is SNHLY and CDR2 is FYNNEI. V was pared by 5 bases and J by 8 bases, with 12 bases between. CDR3 amino acids: CASSSTGLEKLFF. The CDR3 coding sequence is TGTGCCAGCAGTAGTACAGGGTTGGAAAAACTGTTTTTT.

The chain couples TRBV29-1 to TRBJ1-2; 9 bases fit TRBD1. V trimming: 7 bases; J trimming: 4 bases; junction bases outside the gene matches: 7. The CDR3 is made up of 13 amino acids. CDR1 is SQVTM, CDR2 ANQGSEA, per germline. This chain's CDR3 is CSARDRDLYGYTF. In nucleotides, the CDR3 is TGCAGCGCCCGGGACAGGGACCTCTATGGCTACACCTTC.

For the CDR3, the DNA is TGTGCCAGCAGCCGCCGGGACAGGGATAACAATGAGCAGTTCTTC. Translating it yields CASSRRDRDNNEQFF. This chain connects TRBV9 to TRBJ2-1; 9 nucleotides agree with TRBD1. The germline V gene has CDR1 SGDLS and CDR2 YYNGEE. The CDR3 has 15 residues. Trimming at V came to 4 bases and at J to 5 bases, leaving 7 bases not matched to a gene.

This clone has a single count. The chain recombines TRBV2 with TRBJ1-2; no clear D gene. V was pared by 6 bases and J by 0 bases, with 8 bases between. CDR1 is SNHLY and CDR2 is FYNNEI in the germline V gene. The length of the CDR3 is 13 residues. CDR3 in amino acids: CASRIQPNYGYTF. The CDR3 DNA is TGTGCCAGCAGAATACAGCCTAACTATGGCTACACCTTC.

The chain couples TRBV18 to TRBJ1-3; D is uncertain. The CDR3 has 16 amino acids. Trimming took 2 bases from V and 0 from J, leaving 11 bases between them. The germline V gene has CDR1 KGHSH and CDR2 LQKENI. The CDR3 sequence is CASSPGTRDSGNTIYF. The DNA of the CDR3 is TGTGCCAGCTCACCAGGTACCCGAGACTCTGGAAACACCATATATTTT.

A few counts support this clone. This chain joins TRBV5-1 and TRBJ1-6, with D unresolved. Germline CDR1 and CDR2: SGHRS and YFSETQ. Trimming removed 3 bases at V and 3 bases at J, with 7 bases between. The length of the CDR3 is 14 residues. The CDR3 protein is CASSSEVYNSPLHF. CDR3 coding DNA: TGCGCCAGCAGCTCAGAAGTCTATAATTCACCCCTCCACTTT.

CDR3 bases: TGTGCCAGCAGACCCCCACGGGGGAATTCACCCCTCCACTTT. Amino acids: CASRPPRGNSPLHF. This rearrangement joins TRBV6-5 to TRBJ1-6, with a weak D call TRBD1 (5 bases). V dropped 6 bases and J dropped 7 bases, with 13 bases sitting between them. This CDR3 is 14 amino acids long. CDR1 is MNHEY and CDR2 is SVGAGI in the germline V gene.

In the case of this clone: It is unclear where the CDR3 begins or ends on the DNA, so no DNA is shown, and the CDR3 is as TCRdb lists it. The chain uses TRBV28 and TRBJ2-3; TRBD1, the table's D call, was not compared with the DNA. Both ends counted, the CDR3 spans 14 residues. Looked up from germline, CDR1 is MDHEN and CDR2 is SYDVKM. The CDR3 protein is CASSFGQGSTFQYF.

This chain uses TRBV19 with TRBJ1-4, with a weak D call TRBD1 (6 bases). Germline lookup yields CDR1 LNHDA and CDR2 SQIVND (reference sequence). CDR3 length: 12 residues. V lost 3 bases, J lost 10 bases, and 9 bases lay in between. The CDR3 sequence is CASSMSGVKLFF. The DNA of the CDR3 is TGTGCCAGTAGTATGTCAGGGGTAAAACTGTTTTTT.

This clone has only one observation. The chain is built from TRBV7-9 and TRBJ1-2, with D maybe TRBD1 (5 bases). Trimming shortened V by 5 bases and J by 9 bases, and 28 bases separated the two germline ends. The CDR3 loop spans 17 amino acids. Germline CDR1 reads SEHNR; CDR2 reads FQNEAQ (reference sequence). CDR3 nucleotide sequence: TGTGCCAGCAGCCCTGGTGGGACTGCCCAGTGGATGAAGAGCTACACCTTC. This codes for CASSPGGTAQWMKSYTF.

This clone was observed a handful of times. The chain links TRBV7-3 to TRBJ2-5, with D tentatively TRBD2 (5 bases). The CDR3 is 17 amino acids. The V end lost 2 bases, the J end lost 0 bases, and 16 bases lay between the germline ends. Per the germline V gene, CDR1 is SGHTA and CDR2 is FQGTGA. Written as DNA, the CDR3 is TGTGCCAGCAGCTTAGGATTACCGGGGTCGTACCAAGAGACCCAGTACTTC. Translation: CASSLGLPGSYQETQYF.

The CDR3 DNA reads TGTGCCAGCAGGACATTCACAGGGGAAGCGGGCAATGAGCAGTTCTTC. It specifies CASRTFTGEAGNEQFF. The chain is built from TRBV11-1 and TRBJ2-1, with a possible D match to TRBD1 (7 bases). The CDR3 consists of 16 residues. Trimming removed 6 bases at V and 6 bases at J, with 21 bases between. CDR1 SGHAT and CDR2 FQDESV come from the germline V gene (reference sequence).

The CDR3 here is CASSLVGTGGRMNTEAFF. Written as DNA, the CDR3 is TGTGCCAGCAGCTTAGTCGGGACAGGGGGACGCATGAACACTGAAGCTTTCTTT. The chain uses TRBV11-2 and TRBJ1-1; 11 bases agree with TRBD1. V trimming: 1 base; J trimming: 0 bases; junction bases outside the gene matches: 7. The CDR3 is made up of 18 amino acids. Germline V lookup: CDR1 SGHAT, CDR2 FQNNGV.